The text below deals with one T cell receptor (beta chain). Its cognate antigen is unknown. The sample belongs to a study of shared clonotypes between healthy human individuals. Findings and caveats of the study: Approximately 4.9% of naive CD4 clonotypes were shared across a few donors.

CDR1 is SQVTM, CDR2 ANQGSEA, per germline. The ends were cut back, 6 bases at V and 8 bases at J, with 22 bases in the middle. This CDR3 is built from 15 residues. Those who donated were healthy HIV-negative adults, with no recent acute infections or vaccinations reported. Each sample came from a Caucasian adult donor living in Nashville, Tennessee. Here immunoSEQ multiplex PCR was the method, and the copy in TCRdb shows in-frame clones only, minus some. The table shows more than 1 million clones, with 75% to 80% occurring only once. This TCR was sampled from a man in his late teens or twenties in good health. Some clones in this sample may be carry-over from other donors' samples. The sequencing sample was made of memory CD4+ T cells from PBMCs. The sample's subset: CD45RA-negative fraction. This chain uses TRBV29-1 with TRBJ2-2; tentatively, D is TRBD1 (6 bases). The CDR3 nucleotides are TGCAGCGTCGCCTCCCCTATTCTACAGGGAGGGGAGCTGTTTTTT. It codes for CSVASPILQGGELFF.